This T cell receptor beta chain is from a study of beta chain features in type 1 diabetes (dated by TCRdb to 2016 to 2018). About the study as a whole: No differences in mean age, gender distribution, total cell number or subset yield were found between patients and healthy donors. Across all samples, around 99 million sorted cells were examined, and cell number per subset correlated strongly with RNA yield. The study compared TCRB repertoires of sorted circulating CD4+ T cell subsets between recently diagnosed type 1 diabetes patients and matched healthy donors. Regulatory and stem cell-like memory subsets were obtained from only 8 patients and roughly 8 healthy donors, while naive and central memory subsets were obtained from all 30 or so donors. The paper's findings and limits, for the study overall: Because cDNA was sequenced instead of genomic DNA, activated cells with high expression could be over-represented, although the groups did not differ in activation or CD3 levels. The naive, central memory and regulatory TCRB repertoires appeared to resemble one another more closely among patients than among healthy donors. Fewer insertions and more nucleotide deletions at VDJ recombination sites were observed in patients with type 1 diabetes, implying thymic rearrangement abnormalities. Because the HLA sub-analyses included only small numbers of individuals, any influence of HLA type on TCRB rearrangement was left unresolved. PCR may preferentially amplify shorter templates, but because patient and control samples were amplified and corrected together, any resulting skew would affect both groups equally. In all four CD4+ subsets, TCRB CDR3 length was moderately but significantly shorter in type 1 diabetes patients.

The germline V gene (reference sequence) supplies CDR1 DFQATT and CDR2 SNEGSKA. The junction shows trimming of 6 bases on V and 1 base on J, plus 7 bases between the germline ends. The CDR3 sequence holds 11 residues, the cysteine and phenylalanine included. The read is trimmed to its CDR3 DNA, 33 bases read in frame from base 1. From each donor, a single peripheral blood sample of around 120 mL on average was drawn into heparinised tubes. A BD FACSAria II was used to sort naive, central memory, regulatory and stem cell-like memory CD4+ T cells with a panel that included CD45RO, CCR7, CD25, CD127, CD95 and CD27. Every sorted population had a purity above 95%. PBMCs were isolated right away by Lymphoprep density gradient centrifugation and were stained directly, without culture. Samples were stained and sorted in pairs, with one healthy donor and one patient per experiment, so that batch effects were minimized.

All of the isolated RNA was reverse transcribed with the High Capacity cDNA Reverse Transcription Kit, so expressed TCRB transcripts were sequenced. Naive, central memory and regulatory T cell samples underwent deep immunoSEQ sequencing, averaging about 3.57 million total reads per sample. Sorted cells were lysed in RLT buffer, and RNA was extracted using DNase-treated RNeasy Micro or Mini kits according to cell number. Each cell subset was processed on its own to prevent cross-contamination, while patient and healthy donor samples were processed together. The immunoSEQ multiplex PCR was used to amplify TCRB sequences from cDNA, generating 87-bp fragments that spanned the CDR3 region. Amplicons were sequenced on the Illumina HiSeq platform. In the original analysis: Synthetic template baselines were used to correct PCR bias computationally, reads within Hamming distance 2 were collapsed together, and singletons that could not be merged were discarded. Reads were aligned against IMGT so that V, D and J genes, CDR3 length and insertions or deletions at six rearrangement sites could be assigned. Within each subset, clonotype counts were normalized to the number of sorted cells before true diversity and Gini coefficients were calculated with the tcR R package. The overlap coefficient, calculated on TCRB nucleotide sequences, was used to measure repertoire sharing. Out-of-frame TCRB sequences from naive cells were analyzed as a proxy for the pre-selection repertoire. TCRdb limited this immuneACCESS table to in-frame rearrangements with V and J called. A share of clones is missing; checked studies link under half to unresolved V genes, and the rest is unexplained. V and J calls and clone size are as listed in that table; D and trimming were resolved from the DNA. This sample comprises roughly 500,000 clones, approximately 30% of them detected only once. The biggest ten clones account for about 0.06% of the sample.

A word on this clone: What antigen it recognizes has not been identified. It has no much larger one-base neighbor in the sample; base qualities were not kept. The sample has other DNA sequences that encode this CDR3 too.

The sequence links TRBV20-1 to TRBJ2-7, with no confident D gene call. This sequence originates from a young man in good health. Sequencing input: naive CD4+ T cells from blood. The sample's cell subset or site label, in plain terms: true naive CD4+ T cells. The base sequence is TGCAGTGCGAGACATTCCTACGAGCAGTACTTC. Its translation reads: CSARHSYEQYF.